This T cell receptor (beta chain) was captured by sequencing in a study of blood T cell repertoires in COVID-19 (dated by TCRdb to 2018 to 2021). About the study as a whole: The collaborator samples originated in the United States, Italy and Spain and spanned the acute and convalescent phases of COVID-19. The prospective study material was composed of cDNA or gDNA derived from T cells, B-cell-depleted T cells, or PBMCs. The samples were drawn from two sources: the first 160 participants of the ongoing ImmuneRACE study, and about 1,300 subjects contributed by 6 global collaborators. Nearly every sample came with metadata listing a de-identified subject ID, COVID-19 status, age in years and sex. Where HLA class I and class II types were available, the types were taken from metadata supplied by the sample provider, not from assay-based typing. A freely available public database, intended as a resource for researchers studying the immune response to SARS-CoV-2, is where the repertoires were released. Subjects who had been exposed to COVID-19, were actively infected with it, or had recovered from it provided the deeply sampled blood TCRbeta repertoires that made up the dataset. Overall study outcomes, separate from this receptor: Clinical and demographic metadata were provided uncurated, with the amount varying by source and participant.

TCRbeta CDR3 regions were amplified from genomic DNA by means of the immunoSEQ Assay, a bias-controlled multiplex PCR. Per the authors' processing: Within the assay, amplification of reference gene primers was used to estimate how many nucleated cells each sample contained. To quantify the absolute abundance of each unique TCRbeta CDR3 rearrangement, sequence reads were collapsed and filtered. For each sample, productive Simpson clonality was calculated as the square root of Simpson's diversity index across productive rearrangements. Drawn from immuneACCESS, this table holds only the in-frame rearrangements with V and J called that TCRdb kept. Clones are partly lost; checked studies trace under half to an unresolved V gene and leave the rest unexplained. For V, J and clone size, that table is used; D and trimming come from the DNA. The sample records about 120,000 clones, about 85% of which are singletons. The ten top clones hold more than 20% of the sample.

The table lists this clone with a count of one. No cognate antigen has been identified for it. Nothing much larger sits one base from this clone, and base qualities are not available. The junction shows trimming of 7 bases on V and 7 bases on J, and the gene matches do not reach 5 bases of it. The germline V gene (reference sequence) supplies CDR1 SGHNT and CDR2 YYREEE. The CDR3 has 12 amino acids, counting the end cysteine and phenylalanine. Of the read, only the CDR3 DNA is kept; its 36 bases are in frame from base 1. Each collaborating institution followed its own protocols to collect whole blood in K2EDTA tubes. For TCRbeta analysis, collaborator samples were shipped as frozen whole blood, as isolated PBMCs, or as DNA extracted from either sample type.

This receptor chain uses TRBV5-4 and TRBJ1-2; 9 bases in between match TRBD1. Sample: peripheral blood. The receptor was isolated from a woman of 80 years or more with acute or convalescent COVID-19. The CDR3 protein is CASGDRVFGYTF. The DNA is TGTGCCAGCGGGGACAGGGTCTTTGGCTACACCTTC.